One sample yielded the 29 T cell receptor beta chains listed below, sequenced in a study of shared clonotypes between healthy human individuals. The assay was immunoSEQ multiplex PCR, and TCRdb's table has in-frame clones only and misses some. Of about half a million clones listed, around 73% were seen once; the top ten hold approximately 12%. Sequenced material: PBMCs. These TCRs come from a woman between 40 and 50 years old in good health. Some clones in this sample may be carry-over from other donors' samples.

This sequence joins TRBV5-6 and TRBJ2-2, with a possible D match to TRBD2 (6 bases). Germline assignment: CDR1 SGHDT and CDR2 YYEEEE. CDR3 length: 18 residues. The germline V and J ends were trimmed by 0 bases and 2 bases, with 17 bases remaining between them. The DNA for the CDR3 is TGTGCCAGCAGCTTGGGAGGGATGTTTAGCGGAAACACCGGGGAGCTGTTTTTT. It codes for CASSLGGMFSGNTGELFF. Using reference TRBV5-6 and TRBJ2-2 for the parts outside the CDR3, the full variable domain is DAGVTQSPTHLIKTRGQQVTLRCSPKSGHDTVSWYQQALGQGPQFIFQYYEEEERQRGNFPDRFSGHQFPNYSSELNVNALLLGDSALYLCASSLGGMFSGNTGELFFGEGSRLTVL.

Worth noting for this clone: Other nucleotide sequences in the sample specify the same CDR3. The V call is TRBV11-3, the J call TRBJ1-1; D is uncertain. In germline, CDR1 is SGHNT, CDR2 YENEEA. This CDR3 region has 13 residues. Between the trimmed V and J ends, which lost 4 bases and 2 bases, there was a span of 8 bases. CDR3 amino acids: CASSSEFNTEAFF. In DNA, the CDR3 is TGTGCCAGCAGCTCGGAATTCAACACTGAAGCTTTCTTT.

The rearrangement links TRBV7-2 to TRBJ2-5, with D possibly being TRBD2 (5 bases). Germline V gene lookup returns CDR1 SGHTA and CDR2 FQGNSA. The germline V and J ends were trimmed by 6 bases and 1 base, with 12 bases remaining between them. The CDR3 loop spans 14 amino acids. CDR3 DNA sequence: TGTGCCAGCAGTTTGAGGGCTATCCAAGAGACCCAGTACTTC. Translating it yields CASSLRAIQETQYF.

J is TRBJ2-2 and V is TRBV18; the match to TRBD2 covers 12 bases. The CDR3 extends over 15 amino acids. Germline trimming cut 3 bases from V and 5 bases from J; bases unmatched to any gene: 1. Germline loops: CDR1 KGHSH, CDR2 LQKENI. CDR3 in DNA: TGTGCCAGCTCACCGCTAGCGGGAGGGACCGGGGAGCTGTTTTTT. Translated, it gives CASSPLAGGTGELFF.

V is TRBV28 and J is TRBJ1-2, with no clear D. CDR1 is MDHEN, CDR2 SYDVKM, per germline. With 5 bases removed from V and 10 bases from J, the gap between germline ends came to 17 bases. The CDR3 spans 13 residues. The CDR3 loop reads CASSLSQDLVYTF. CDR3 DNA sequence: TGTGCCAGCAGTCTTTCACAAGACTTGGTCTACACCTTC.

About this clone itself: Other DNA sequences in this specimen translate into the identical CDR3. V is TRBV27 and J is TRBJ1-5; 8 positions match TRBD1. The junction had 2 bases not matched to a gene; V was cut back by 3 bases and J by 4 bases. This CDR3 is built from 14 residues. CDR1 MNHEY and CDR2 SMNVEV come from the germline V gene (reference sequence). The CDR3 DNA sequence: TGTGCCAGCAGTTTCCGACAGGGGAATCAGCCCCAGCATTTT. Residues: CASSFRQGNQPQHF.

The chain combines TRBV7-9 with TRBJ2-1; D perhaps matches TRBD1 (6 bases). From germline, CDR1 is SEHNR and CDR2 FQNEAQ (reference sequence). V was shortened by 2 bases and J by 5 bases, with 13 bases between the two germline ends. The CDR3 is 15 residues long. The CDR3 spells CASSLSGVLHNEQFF. The CDR3 nucleotides read TGTGCCAGCAGCTTATCAGGGGTCCTACACAATGAGCAGTTCTTC.

The rearrangement joins TRBV21-1 to TRBJ2-7; the table calls TRBD1, which could not be checked here. TRBV21-1 is a pseudogene locus. The CDR3 totals 17 residues. The DNA for the CDR3 is TGTGCCAGCAGCAAAGCGGGGGGACAGGGGGCGTTCTACGAGCAGTACTTC. It yields the protein CASSKAGGQGAFYEQYF.

Worth noting for this clone: A far larger clone is just one base off, so this is likely a read error. The sample contains more than one DNA sequence encoding this CDR3. This chain uses TRBV7-9 with TRBJ2-7; 8 bases fit TRBD1. J gave up 3 bases and V 0 bases, and 16 bases lay outside the gene matches. The CDR3 extends over 19 amino acids. Germline V gives CDR1 SEHNR, CDR2 FQNEAQ (reference sequence). CDR3 sequence (DNA): TGTGCCAGCAGCTTAGCGGTGAGAACAGGGGGACTGGGGTTCTACGAGCAGTACTTC. Its translation is CASSLAVRTGGLGFYEQYF.

The V and J genes are TRBV9 and TRBJ2-1, with D tentatively TRBD1 or TRBD2 (5 bases each). Trimming stripped 0 bases from V and 8 bases from J, with 12 bases between. Germline lookup yields CDR1 SGDLS and CDR2 YYNGEE. The CDR3 runs 14 residues. Written as DNA, the CDR3 is TGTGCCAGCAGCGTAGATCTGGGGGTCTATGAGCAGTTCTTC. It codes for CASSVDLGVYEQFF.

J is TRBJ2-5 and V is TRBV7-9; TRBD1 is a possible D gene (6 bases). The CDR3 contains 11 residues. Trimming removed 8 bases from V and 5 bases from J, with 9 bases in between. The V gene's germline CDR1 is SEHNR and CDR2 FQNEAQ (reference sequence). For the CDR3, the DNA is TGTGCCAGCGGGACATTGGAGACCCAGTACTTC. Translated, it gives CASGTLETQYF.

This chain links TRBV4-3 with TRBJ1-1; no definite D call. The V end lost 1 base, the J end lost 0 bases, and 9 bases lay between the germline ends. The CDR3 has 15 residues. CDR1 and CDR2 (germline): LGHNA, YSLEER. The CDR3 DNA reads TGCGCCAGCAGCCAAGGAGCCACCATGAACACTGAAGCTTTCTTT. Translation gives CASSQGATMNTEAFF.

The gene calls are TRBV7-9 and TRBJ1-1; TRBD1 matches at 9 bases. V lost 1 base to trimming and J lost 3 bases; unmatched junction nucleotides: 3. This CDR3 has 15 residues. The germline V gene encodes CDR1 SEHNR and CDR2 FQNEAQ (reference sequence). The CDR3 spells CASSLGDRAHTEAFF. CDR3 bases: TGTGCCAGCAGCTTAGGGGACAGGGCTCACACTGAAGCTTTCTTT.

The chain links TRBV30 to TRBJ2-3; D unresolved. The CDR3 has 13 amino acids. Trimming cost V 5 bases and J 7 bases, with 16 bases left between them. The V gene's germline CDR1 is GTSNPN and CDR2 SVGIG (reference sequence). CDR3 in DNA: TGTGCCTGGGATCTAACGAGAGACCATACGCAGTATTTT. It is translated as CAWDLTRDHTQYF.

The rearrangement uses TRBV21-1 and TRBJ2-7; whether TRBD2, the table's D call, matches the DNA was not checked. TRBV21-1 is designated a pseudogene. This CDR3 spans 18 amino acids. Written as DNA, the CDR3 is TGTGCCAGCAGCCGTAAGAGAGCGGGACTAGCGGTATCCTACGAGCAGTACTTC. Translating it yields CASSRKRAGLAVSYEQYF.

As DNA, the CDR3 is TGCGCCAGCAGTCCTATTCTAGCGGGAGGTTCCTACGAGCAGTACTTC. Amino acid sequence: CASSPILAGGSYEQYF. The chain is built from TRBV5-1 and TRBJ2-7; 11 bases map to TRBD2. Trimming removed 5 bases from V and 1 base from J; junction bases left unmatched: 8. The CDR3 has 16 amino acids. Per the germline V gene, CDR1 is SGHRS and CDR2 is YFSETQ.

With respect to this clone: This is likely an artifact of a read error, given a far larger clone one base away. The J gene is TRBJ2-1, the V gene TRBV5-6; 12 bases are a match to TRBD2. The CDR3 runs 15 residues. V was clipped by 5 bases and J by 5 bases; unmatched bases: 5. CDR1 and CDR2 (germline): SGHDT, YYEEEE. The CDR3 nucleotides are TGTGCCAGCAGTCCTAGCGGGAGGGCCAACAATGAGCAGTTCTTC. The encoded protein is CASSPSGRANNEQFF. Variable domain in full (rest from reference TRBV5-6 and TRBJ2-1): DAGVTQSPTHLIKTRGQQVTLRCSPKSGHDTVSWYQQALGQGPQFIFQYYEEEERQRGNFPDRFSGHQFPNYSSELNVNALLLGDSALYLCASSPSGRANNEQFFGPGTRLTVL.

V is TRBV28 and J is TRBJ1-5; D not resolved. Per germline, CDR1 MDHEN and CDR2 SYDVKM. This CDR3 spans 14 amino acids. Trimming stripped 3 bases from V and 4 bases from J, with 10 bases between. This chain's CDR3 is CASSLWGANQPQHF. The CDR3 nucleotides read TGTGCCAGCAGTTTGTGGGGAGCGAATCAGCCCCAGCATTTT.

This chain links TRBV6-6 with TRBJ1-1; the match to TRBD1 covers 8 bases. After removal of 6 bases from V and 5 bases from J, the junction contained 5 bases not matched to a gene. Germline CDR1 and CDR2: MNHNY and SVGAGI (reference sequence). The CDR3 spans 13 residues. This chain's CDR3 is CASSRDRGTEAFF. The CDR3 DNA reads as TGTGCCAGCAGCCGAGACAGGGGAACTGAAGCTTTCTTT.

The CDR3 bases are TGCGCCAGCAGCTTGGTTGGACTACCTGGCTTATCAGAGACCCAGTACTTC. Protein product: CASSLVGLPGLSETQYF. The chain recombines TRBV5-1 with TRBJ2-5, with D possibly matching TRBD2 (6 bases). This CDR3 region has 17 residues. Germline loops: CDR1 SGHRS, CDR2 YFSETQ. The germline V and J ends were trimmed by 0 bases and 4 bases, with 19 bases remaining between them. The whole variable domain, remainder taken from reference TRBV5-1 and TRBJ2-5, is KAGVTQTPRYLIKTRGQQVTLSCSPISGHRSVSWYQQTPGQGLQFLFEYFSETQRNKGNFPGRFSGRQFSNSRSEMNVSTLELGDSALYLCASSLVGLPGLSETQYFGPGTRLLVL.

This rearrangement joins TRBV5-1 to TRBJ1-1, with D possibly TRBD1 on 5 matching bases. The V end was cut by 3 bases, the J end by 10 bases, with 16 bases between. CDR3 size: 13 residues. From germline, CDR1 is SGHRS and CDR2 YFSETQ. The CDR3 loop reads CASSWTELGGAFF. CDR3 nucleotides: TGCGCCAGCAGCTGGACGGAGTTGGGGGGAGCTTTCTTT.

Regarding this clone: The same CDR3 is also encoded by other DNA sequences in this sample. The genes are TRBV30 and TRBJ2-7; TRBD2 matches at 12 bases. The V segment lost 1 base and the J segment 4 bases; nucleotides outside the gene matches: 11. From germline, CDR1 is GTSNPN and CDR2 SVGIG (reference sequence). The CDR3 consists of 17 residues. CDR3 in DNA: TGTGCCTGGAGTGGACTAGCGGGAGAGTTGGTGTCTTACGAGCAGTACTTC. As protein: CAWSGLAGELVSYEQYF.

This clone was detected once. The chain has TRBV19 and TRBJ2-5; D is perhaps TRBD2 (7 bases). CDR3 length: 16 amino acids. Per the germline V gene, CDR1 is LNHDA and CDR2 is SQIVND (reference sequence). V lost 5 bases to trimming and J lost 2 bases, with 18 bases between them. CDR3 in DNA: TGTGCCAGTAGTTCGGGGGGCTTGGCTTTGCAAGAGACCCAGTACTTC. Encoded protein: CASSSGGLALQETQYF.

The gene calls are TRBV6-5 and TRBJ2-2, with 8 bases matching TRBD1. There are 16 residues in the CDR3. Germline CDR1 and CDR2: MNHEY and SVGAGI. J gave up 11 bases and V 0 bases, and 11 bases lay outside the gene matches. Here the CDR3 DNA reads TGTGCCAGCAGTTACTCGGGGACAGGTTCTGACCGAGAGCTGTTTTTT. Protein sequence: CASSYSGTGSDRELFF.

The V and J genes are TRBV18 and TRBJ2-3; D gene ambiguous. CDR3 length equals 13 residues. The germline gives CDR1 KGHSH, CDR2 LQKENI. Trimming cost V 4 bases and J 1 base, with 6 bases left between them. The CDR3 DNA is TGTGCCAGCTCACGGAGCGGCACAGATACGCAGTATTTT. Amino acids: CASSRSGTDTQYF.

There are many counts of this clone. The chain carries TRBV5-4 and TRBJ1-1; D gene ambiguous. The length of the CDR3 is 13 residues. Germline V gives CDR1 SGHNT, CDR2 YYREEE (reference sequence). The V end was cut by 7 bases, the J end by 3 bases, with 13 bases between. DNA for the CDR3: TGTGCCAGCGGGCGGGTCTCGGACACTGAAGCTTTCTTT. It encodes CASGRVSDTEAFF.

This chain connects TRBV5-1 to TRBJ1-5; a possible D gene is TRBD1 (5 bases). The CDR3 runs 17 residues. V lost 4 bases, J lost 4 bases, and 21 bases lay in between. The V gene's germline CDR1 is SGHRS and CDR2 YFSETQ. As DNA, the CDR3 is TGCGCCAGCAGCCTTAACGGACAAAAAAATTCGAATCAGCCCCAGCATTTT. Its protein product is CASSLNGQKNSNQPQHF.

Notes on this clone: The likely explanation is a read error, given a far larger clone one base away. This sample includes further DNA sequences coding for the same CDR3. CDR3 protein: CASSAVGLPDGEDWTGELFF. The CDR3 DNA follows: TGTGCCAGCAGCGCTGTTGGCCTACCGGACGGGGAGGATTGGACCGGGGAGCTGTTTTTT. The V and J genes are TRBV2 and TRBJ2-2; D possibly corresponds to TRBD2 (6 bases). The germline V and J ends were trimmed by 6 bases and 5 bases, with 31 bases remaining between them. Germline values: CDR1 SNHLY, CDR2 FYNNEI. There are 20 residues in the CDR3.

The chain uses TRBV19 and TRBJ2-1, with no clear D. Trimming took off 2 bases at V and 4 bases at J, with 12 bases between the two ends. From germline, CDR1 is LNHDA and CDR2 SQIVND (reference sequence). The CDR3 loop spans 15 amino acids. The DNA of the CDR3 is TGTGCCAGTAGTATAAACCTCCCGCTTTACAATGAGCAGTTCTTC. It codes for CASSINLPLYNEQFF.